A single sample is the source of the 21 T cell receptor beta chains below, sequenced in a study of identical twins. TCRdb used MiXCR to reprocess the 5' RACE reads, holding one entry per CDR3 protein. The profile shows around 550,000 distinct CDR3 sequences, around 15% of them singletons. The sample was also linked to a second study, of yellow fever vaccine responses in identical twins.

Sequencing input: CD4+ T cells sorted from blood. All receptors derive from a woman between 18 and 29 years old in good health.

This chain uses TRBV4-1 with TRBJ2-6; D perhaps matches TRBD2 (6 bases). CDR1 MGHRA and CDR2 YSYEKL come from the germline V gene. There are 17 residues in the CDR3. The V end lost 3 bases, the J end lost 1 base, and 13 bases lay between the germline ends. Here the CDR3 reads CASSHLGGRSGANVLTF. The DNA of the CDR3 is TGCGCCAGCAGCCACCTTGGGGGGAGATCTGGGGCCAACGTCCTGACTTTC.

This clonotype was counted between two and nine times. This chain uses TRBV12-5 with TRBJ2-7; 11 positions match TRBD2. Germline assignment: CDR1 LGHNT and CDR2 FRNRAP. The CDR3 runs 15 residues. V gave up 5 bases and J gave up 3 bases; unmatched junction bases: 6. As DNA, the CDR3 is TGTGCTAGTGGTCCGCGACTAGCGGGGAACTACGAGCAGTACTTC. Its translation is CASGPRLAGNYEQYF.

The rearrangement uses TRBV11-2 and TRBJ2-5; 10 bases align to TRBD1. The CDR3 runs 20 residues. Losses at the gene ends were 4 bases for V and 2 bases for J; bases not matched to a gene: 19. Per germline, CDR1 SGHAT and CDR2 FQNNGV. This chain's CDR3 is CASSYGKTIGTGDSQETQYF. Written as DNA, the CDR3 is TGTGCCAGCAGCTACGGCAAAACAATAGGGACAGGGGATTCTCAAGAGACCCAGTACTTC.

The chain links TRBV10-3 to TRBJ2-1; 9 bases map to TRBD2. The CDR3 length is 15 residues. CDR1 and CDR2 from the germline V gene are ENHRY and SYGVKD. The V gene end was trimmed by 3 bases and the J gene end by 9 bases; junction bases not matched to a gene: 9. The CDR3 reads CAISDIQRGVSEQFF. CDR3 bases: TGTGCCATCAGTGATATTCAGCGGGGGGTAAGTGAGCAGTTCTTC.

This clonotype showed up just a few times. The V and J genes are TRBV29-1 and TRBJ1-1; D remains ambiguous. This CDR3 contains 14 residues. The V gene lost 6 bases and the J gene lost 3 bases, with 17 bases spanning the gap. Germline V gives CDR1 SQVTM, CDR2 ANQGSEA. The CDR3 nucleotides are TGCAGCGTCCAACCTTGGACGGCGGACACTGAAGCTTTCTTT. Protein: CSVQPWTADTEAFF. The whole variable domain, remainder taken from reference TRBV29-1 and TRBJ1-1, is SAVISQKPSRDICQRGTSLTIQCQVDSQVTMMFWYRQQPGQSLTLIATANQGSEATYESGFVIDKFPISRPNLTFSTLTVSNMSPEDSSIYLCSVQPWTADTEAFFGQGTRLTVV.

The V and J genes are TRBV20-1 and TRBJ2-3, with 9 bases matching TRBD2. V gave up 3 bases and J gave up 4 bases; unmatched junction bases: 11. Germline CDR1 and CDR2: DFQATT and SNEGSKA (reference sequence). CDR3 length equals 16 residues. CDR3 nucleotides: TGCAGTGCTAGGAGTGGCGGGGGGGGCCTTTCAGATACGCAGTATTTT. Its protein is CSARSGGGGLSDTQYF.

The chain is built from TRBV28 and TRBJ1-2, with D unresolved. The length of the CDR3 is 13 residues. The germline V and J ends were trimmed by 5 bases and 4 bases, with 11 bases remaining between them. Germline V gene sequence: CDR1 MDHEN, CDR2 SYDVKM. The DNA of the CDR3 is TGTGCCAGCAGTCCCCTAGAGACCTATGGCTACACCTTC. This codes for CASSPLETYGYTF.

CDR3 residues: CASSSSGGGLETQYF. The CDR3 DNA reads as TGTGCCAGCAGTTCCTCGGGAGGGGGCTTGGAGACCCAGTACTTC. The J gene is TRBJ2-5, the V gene TRBV28; D might be TRBD2 (8 bases). Per the germline V gene, CDR1 is MDHEN and CDR2 is SYDVKM. CDR3 length: 15 amino acids. Trimming pared 4 bases from V and 5 bases from J, leaving 17 bases between.

The table lists this clonotype with a few counts. The rearrangement links TRBV7-2 to TRBJ2-7; tentatively, D is TRBD1 (8 bases). This CDR3 spans 15 amino acids. Trimming took off 5 bases at V and 3 bases at J, with 17 bases between the two ends. The V gene's germline CDR1 is SGHTA and CDR2 FQGNSA. The CDR3 bases are TGTGCCAGCAGCCTAGGACAGGGAGGGGTCTACGAGCAGTACGTC. Its translation is CASSLGQGGVYEQYV.

This clonotype was found many times. This chain uses TRBV5-1 with TRBJ1-4; no clear D. Deletions cut 3 bases from V and 6 bases from J, with 12 bases between. The CDR3 runs to 14 residues. The germline gives CDR1 SGHRS, CDR2 YFSETQ. The CDR3 reads CASSWTGMDEKLFF. CDR3 sequence (DNA): TGCGCCAGCAGCTGGACCGGGATGGATGAAAAACTGTTTTTT.

The chain combines TRBV28 with TRBJ2-1; D is undetermined. The CDR3 consists of 10 residues. Between the trimmed V and J ends, which lost 10 bases and 8 bases, there was a span of 9 bases. Germline CDR1 is MDHEN and CDR2 is SYDVKM. Here the CDR3 DNA reads TGTGCCACCGGAGCCCATGAGCAGTTCTTC. Encoded protein: CATGAHEQFF.

Concerning this clonotype: It is likely a read error, because the conserved phenylalanine at the end of the CDR3 is missing. The V gene is TRBV18, the J gene TRBJ2-7; a possible D gene is TRBD1 (6 bases). Germline CDR1 and CDR2: KGHSH and LQKENI. The ends were cut back, 6 bases at V and 1 base at J, with 10 bases in the middle. The CDR3 spans 13 residues. DNA for the CDR3: TGTGCCAGCTCGAAGGGACATTCCTACGAGCAGTACATC. It encodes CASSKGHSYEQYI.

The CDR3 region has the DNA TGTGCCAGCAGCTTGGGGCCAGCTAGCGGAAGGGACATTCAGTACTTC. Its translation: CASSLGPASGRDIQYF. The V call is TRBV5-6, the J call TRBJ2-4, with 7 positions matching TRBD2. V was clipped by 0 bases and J by 8 bases; unmatched bases: 11. This CDR3 region has 16 residues. From germline, CDR1 is SGHDT and CDR2 YYEEEE.

The chain recombines TRBV28 with TRBJ2-5, with D possibly TRBD1 on 5 matching bases. Germline V gene data show CDR1 as MDHEN and CDR2 as SYDVKM. This CDR3 has 14 amino acids. V was shortened by 2 bases and J by 4 bases, with 11 bases between the two germline ends. DNA for the CDR3: TGTGCCAGCAGTTTACTCAGGGTAGGAGAGACCCAGTACTTC. Translating it yields CASSLLRVGETQYF.

This clonotype was picked up a small number of times. The genes are TRBV20-1 and TRBJ2-5; D gene uncertain. Germline V gene lookup returns CDR1 DFQATT and CDR2 SNEGSKA (reference sequence). Trimming cost V 3 bases and J 2 bases, with 7 bases left between them. CDR3 length: 12 amino acids. CDR3 DNA: TGCAGTGCTAGTGGCAGGCAAGAGACCCAGTACTTC. Translation gives CSASGRQETQYF.

This clonotype was seen a handful of times. The genes are TRBV20-1 and TRBJ2-7; D is tentatively TRBD1 or TRBD2 (6 bases each). Trimming cost V 5 bases and J 7 bases, with 18 bases left between them. The germline CDR1 and CDR2 sequences are DFQATT and SNEGSKA (reference sequence). This CDR3 has 13 amino acids. CDR3 region: CSAPRGVDREQYF. CDR3 nucleotides: TGCAGTGCTCCGAGGGGGGTTGATAGGGAGCAGTACTTC.

This clonotype was seen just once. The rearrangement uses TRBV20-1 and TRBJ2-7, with 10 bases lining up with TRBD1. The length of the CDR3 is 15 residues. CDR1 is DFQATT, CDR2 SNEGSKA, per germline (reference sequence). J lost 3 bases, V lost 0 bases, and 5 bases had no gene match. The CDR3 DNA is TGCAGTGCTAGAGATATTAGGACAGGGGGCTACGAGCAGTACTTC. Translated, it gives CSARDIRTGGYEQYF.

This chain uses TRBV3-1 with TRBJ2-3; 8 nucleotides match TRBD1. The CDR3 runs to 15 residues. V was clipped by 7 bases and J by 2 bases; unmatched bases: 8. Per the germline V gene, CDR1 is LGHDT and CDR2 is YNNKEL (reference sequence). The CDR3: CASTVTGAITDTQYF. The CDR3 coding sequence is TGTGCCAGCACCGTGACAGGGGCCATCACAGATACGCAGTATTTT.

The V call is TRBV5-6, the J call TRBJ2-3; the match to TRBD2 covers 7 bases. CDR3 size: 16 residues. V trimming: 5 bases; J trimming: 3 bases; junction bases outside the gene matches: 12. Germline V gives CDR1 SGHDT, CDR2 YYEEEE. The CDR3 nucleotides are TGTGCCAGCAGTTATGAGGTTTCTAGCGGAACAGATACGCAGTATTTT. Amino acids: CASSYEVSSGTDTQYF.

This clonotype was observed a few times. The gene calls are TRBV3-1 and TRBJ2-4, with D uncertain. The CDR3 runs 14 residues. Trimming removed 0 bases at V and 5 bases at J, with 8 bases between. Germline V gene data show CDR1 as LGHDT and CDR2 as YNNKEL (reference sequence). The CDR3 bases are TGTGCCAGCAGCCAAGATCCCGCCCAAAACATTCAGTACTTC. Encoded protein: CASSQDPAQNIQYF.

This clonotype has just a few counts. The chain carries TRBV2 and TRBJ2-7; D is tentatively TRBD1 or TRBD2 (5 bases each). Per the germline V gene, CDR1 is SNHLY and CDR2 is FYNNEI. This CDR3 contains 13 residues. The V end lost 7 bases, the J end lost 6 bases, and 16 bases lay between the germline ends. The CDR3 nucleotides are TGTGCCAGCACCGAGGACTGGGGCGGCGAGCAGTACTTC. Encoded protein: CASTEDWGGEQYF.